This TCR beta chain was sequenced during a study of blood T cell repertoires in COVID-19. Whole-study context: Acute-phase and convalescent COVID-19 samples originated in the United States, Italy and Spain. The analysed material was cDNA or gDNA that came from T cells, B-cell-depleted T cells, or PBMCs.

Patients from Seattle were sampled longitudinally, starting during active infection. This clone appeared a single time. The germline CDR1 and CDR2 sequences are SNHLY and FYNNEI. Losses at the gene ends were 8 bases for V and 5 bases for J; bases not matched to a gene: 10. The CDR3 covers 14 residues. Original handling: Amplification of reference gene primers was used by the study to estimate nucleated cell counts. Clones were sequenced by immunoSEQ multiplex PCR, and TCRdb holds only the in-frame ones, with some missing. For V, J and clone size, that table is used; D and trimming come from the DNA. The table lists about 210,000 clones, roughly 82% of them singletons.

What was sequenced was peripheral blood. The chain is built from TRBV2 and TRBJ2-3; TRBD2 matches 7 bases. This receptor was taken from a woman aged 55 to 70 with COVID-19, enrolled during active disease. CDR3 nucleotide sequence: TGTGCCAGCGGGGGACTACCCAACCGAGATACGCAGTATTTT. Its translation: CASGGLPNRDTQYF.